The subject of this entry is one T cell receptor beta chain. Clones were read by immunoSEQ multiplex PCR, and TCRdb kept only the in-frame ones, dropping some. Among approximately 300,000 clones listed, more than 75% were seen once. Trimming cost V 2 bases and J 7 bases; bases outside gene matches: 10. Looked up from germline, CDR1 is SGHTA and CDR2 is FQGNSA. The CDR3 has 16 residues. This record belongs to a study of blood T cell repertoires in COVID-19. Participants were placed into cohorts based on the clinical history they reported. Each recovered donor of Cohort 3 presented with two negative PCRs, clearance, or symptom resolution.

Sequencing input: PBMCs or T cells enriched from blood (not recorded which). This clonotype originated in a woman aged 18-35 years who had recovered from COVID-19. The J gene is TRBJ1-5, the V gene TRBV7-2; TRBD1 agrees at 8 bases. The CDR3 here is CASSLWAGGGKQPQHF. The CDR3, as DNA: TGTGCCAGCAGCTTATGGGCAGGGGGCGGAAAACAGCCCCAGCATTTT. Combining the CDR3 with reference TRBV7-2 and TRBJ1-5 gives the whole variable domain GAGVSQSPSNKVTEKGKDVELRCDPISGHTALYWYRQSLGQGLEFLIYFQGNSAPDKSGLPSDRFSAERTGGSVSTLTIQRTQQEDSAVYLCASSLWAGGGKQPQHFGDGTRLSIL.